This T cell receptor beta chain originates from a study of T-cell memory formation after mild COVID-19. Via MiXCR, TCRdb re-called the 5' RACE reads, giving one row per CDR3 protein. The sample consists of hundreds of thousands of distinct CDR3 sequences, roughly 15% of them appearing once. This clonotype was counted between two and nine times. The CDR3 has 16 residues. The germline gives CDR1 SGHTA, CDR2 FQGNSA. V was clipped by 4 bases and J by 6 bases; unmatched bases: 12. This receptor was identified in a young man who had mild COVID-19 (a few samples of this study predate the infection). Cell type and time point are not known. The chain combines TRBV7-2 with TRBJ2-1; 7 bases align to TRBD2. Specimen: PBMCs or a T cell subset sorted from them (not recorded which). The CDR3 reads CASSWDGTTASNEQFF. The CDR3 region has the DNA TGTGCCAGCAGCTGGGACGGGACTACTGCTTCCAATGAGCAGTTCTTC.